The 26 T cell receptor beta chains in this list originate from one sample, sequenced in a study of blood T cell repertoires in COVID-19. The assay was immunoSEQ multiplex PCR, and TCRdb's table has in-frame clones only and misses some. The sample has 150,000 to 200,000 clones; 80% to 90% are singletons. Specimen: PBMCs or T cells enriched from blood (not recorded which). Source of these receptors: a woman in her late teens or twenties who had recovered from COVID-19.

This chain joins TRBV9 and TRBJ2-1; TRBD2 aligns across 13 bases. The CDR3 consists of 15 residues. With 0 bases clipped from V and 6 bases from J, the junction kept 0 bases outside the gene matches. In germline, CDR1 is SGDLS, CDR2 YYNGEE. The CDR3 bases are TGTGCCAGCAGCGTAGGGACTAGCGGGGGCAATGAGCAGTTCTTC. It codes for CASSVGTSGGNEQFF.

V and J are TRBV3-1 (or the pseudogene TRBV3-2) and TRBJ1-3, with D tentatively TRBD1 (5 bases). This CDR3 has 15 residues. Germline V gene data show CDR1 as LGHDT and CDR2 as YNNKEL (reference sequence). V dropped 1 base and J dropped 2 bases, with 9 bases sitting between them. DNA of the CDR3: TGTGCCAGCAGCCAAGCGGGGGGTCCTGGAAACACCATATATTTT. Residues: CASSQAGGPGNTIYF.

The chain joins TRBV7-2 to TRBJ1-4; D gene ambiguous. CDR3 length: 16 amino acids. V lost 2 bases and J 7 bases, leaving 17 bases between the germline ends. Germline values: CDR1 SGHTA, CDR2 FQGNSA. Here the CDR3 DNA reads TGTGCCAGCAGCTTATCCCCCTTAACGGGATCTGAAAAACTGTTTTTT. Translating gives CASSLSPLTGSEKLFF. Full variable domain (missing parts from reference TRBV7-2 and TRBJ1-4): GAGVSQSPSNKVTEKGKDVELRCDPISGHTALYWYRQSLGQGLEFLIYFQGNSAPDKSGLPSDRFSAERTGGSVSTLTIQRTQQEDSAVYLCASSLSPLTGSEKLFFGSGTQLSVL.

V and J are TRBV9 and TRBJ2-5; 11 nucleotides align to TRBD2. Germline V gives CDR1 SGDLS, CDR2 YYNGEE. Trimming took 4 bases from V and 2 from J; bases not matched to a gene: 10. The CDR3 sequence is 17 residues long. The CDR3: CASSTGILAGGQETQYF. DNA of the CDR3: TGTGCCAGCAGCACAGGAATCCTAGCGGGGGGACAAGAGACCCAGTACTTC. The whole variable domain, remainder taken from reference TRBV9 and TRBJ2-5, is DSGVTQTPKHLITATGQRVTLRCSPRSGDLSVYWYQQSLDQGLQFLIQYYNGEERAKGNILERFSAQQFPDLHSELNLSSLELGDSALYFCASSTGILAGGQETQYFGPGTRLLVL.

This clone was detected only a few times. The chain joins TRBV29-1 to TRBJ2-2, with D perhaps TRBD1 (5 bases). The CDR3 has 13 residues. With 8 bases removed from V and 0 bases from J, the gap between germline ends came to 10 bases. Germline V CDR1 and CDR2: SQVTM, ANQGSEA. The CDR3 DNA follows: TGCAGCTCCAGACAGCCGAACACCGGGGAGCTGTTTTTT. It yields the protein CSSRQPNTGELFF.

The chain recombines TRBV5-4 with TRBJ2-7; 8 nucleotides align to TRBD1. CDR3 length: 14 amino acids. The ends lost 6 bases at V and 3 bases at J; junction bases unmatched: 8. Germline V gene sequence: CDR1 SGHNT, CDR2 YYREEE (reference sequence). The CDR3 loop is CASTRGTGYYEQYF. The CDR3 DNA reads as TGTGCCAGCACCCGAGGGACAGGTTACTACGAGCAGTACTTC.

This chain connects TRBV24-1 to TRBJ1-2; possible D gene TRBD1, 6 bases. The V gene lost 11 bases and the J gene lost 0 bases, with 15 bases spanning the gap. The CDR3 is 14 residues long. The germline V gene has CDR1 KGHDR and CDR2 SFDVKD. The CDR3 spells CAISRGGANYGYTF. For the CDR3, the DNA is TGTGCCATTTCGAGGGGGGGAGCTAACTATGGCTACACCTTC.

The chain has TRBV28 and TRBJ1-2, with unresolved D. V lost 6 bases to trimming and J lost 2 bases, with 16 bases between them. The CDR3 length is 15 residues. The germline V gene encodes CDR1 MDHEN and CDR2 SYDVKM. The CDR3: CASSPGPGGNYGYTF. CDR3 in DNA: TGTGCCAGCAGCCCCGGACCGGGAGGGAACTATGGCTACACCTTC.

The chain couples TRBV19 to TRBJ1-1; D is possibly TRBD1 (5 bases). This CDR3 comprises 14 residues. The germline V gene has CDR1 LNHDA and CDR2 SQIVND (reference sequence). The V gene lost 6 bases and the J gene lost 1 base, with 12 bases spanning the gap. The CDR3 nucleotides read TGTGCCAGTAGATTTCGAGGACAGAACACTGAAGCTTTCTTT. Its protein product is CASRFRGQNTEAFF.

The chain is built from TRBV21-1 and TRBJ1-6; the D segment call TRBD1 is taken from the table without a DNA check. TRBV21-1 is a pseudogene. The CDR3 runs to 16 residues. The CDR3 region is CASSITGERVLSPLHF. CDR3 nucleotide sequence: TGTGCCAGCAGCATTACAGGGGAAAGGGTGTTATCACCCCTCCACTTT.

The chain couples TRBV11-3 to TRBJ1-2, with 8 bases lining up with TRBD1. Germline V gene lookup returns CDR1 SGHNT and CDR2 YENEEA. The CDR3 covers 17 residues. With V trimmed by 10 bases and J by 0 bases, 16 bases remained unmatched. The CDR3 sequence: CATLISGTGEANYGYTF. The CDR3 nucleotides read TGTGCCACACTAATTTCCGGGACAGGCGAAGCTAACTATGGCTACACCTTC.

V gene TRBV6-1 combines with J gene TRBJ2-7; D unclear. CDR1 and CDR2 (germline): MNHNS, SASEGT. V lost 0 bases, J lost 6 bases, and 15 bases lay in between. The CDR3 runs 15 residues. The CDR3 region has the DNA TGTGCCAGCAGTGAAGCGGGCTTACCGAAACCCGAGCAGTACTTC. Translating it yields CASSEAGLPKPEQYF.

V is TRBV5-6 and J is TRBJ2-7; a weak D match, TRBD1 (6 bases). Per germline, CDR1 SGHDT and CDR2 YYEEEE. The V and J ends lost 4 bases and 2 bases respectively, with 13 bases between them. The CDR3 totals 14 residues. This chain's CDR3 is CASSVGTPAYEQYF. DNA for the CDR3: TGTGCCAGCAGCGTCGGGACACCTGCCTACGAGCAGTACTTC.

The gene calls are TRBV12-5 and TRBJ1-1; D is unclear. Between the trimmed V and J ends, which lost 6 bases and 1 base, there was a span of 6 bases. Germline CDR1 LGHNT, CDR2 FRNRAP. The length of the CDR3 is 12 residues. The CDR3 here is CASGYGNTEAFF. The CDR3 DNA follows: TGTGCTAGTGGCTACGGGAACACTGAAGCTTTCTTT.

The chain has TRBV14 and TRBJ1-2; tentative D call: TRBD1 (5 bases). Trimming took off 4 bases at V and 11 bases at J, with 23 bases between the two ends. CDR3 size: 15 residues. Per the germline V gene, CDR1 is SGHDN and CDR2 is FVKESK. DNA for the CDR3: TGTGCCAGCAGCCCAAGATCGGCAGGGCCTGGTGGGTACACCTTC. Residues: CASSPRSAGPGGYTF.

This CDR3 reads CSDRGTYEQYF. The CDR3 nucleotides are TGCAGCGATAGGGGCACCTACGAGCAGTACTTC. This chain joins TRBV29-1 and TRBJ2-7; TRBD1 might be the D (5 bases). V was clipped by 7 bases and J by 2 bases, with 9 bases between them. CDR1 is SQVTM and CDR2 is ANQGSEA in the germline V gene. CDR3 size: 11 residues.

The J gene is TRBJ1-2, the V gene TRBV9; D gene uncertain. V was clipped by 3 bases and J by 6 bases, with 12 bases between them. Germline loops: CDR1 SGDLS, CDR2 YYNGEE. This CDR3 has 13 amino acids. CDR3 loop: CASSGSLAHGYTF. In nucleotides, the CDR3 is TGTGCCAGCAGCGGTTCACTAGCCCATGGCTACACCTTC.

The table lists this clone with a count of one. CDR3 nucleotides: TGTGCCAGCACCCGGGGGGGCCCCATGGGCAATGAGCAGTTCTTC. Translating it yields CASTRGGPMGNEQFF. The chain recombines TRBV3-1 (or the pseudogene TRBV3-2) with TRBJ2-1, with 8 bases aligning to TRBD2. CDR3 length: 15 residues. Germline assignment: CDR1 LGHDT and CDR2 YNNKEL (reference sequence). After removal of 7 bases from V and 6 bases from J, the junction contained 11 bases not matched to a gene.

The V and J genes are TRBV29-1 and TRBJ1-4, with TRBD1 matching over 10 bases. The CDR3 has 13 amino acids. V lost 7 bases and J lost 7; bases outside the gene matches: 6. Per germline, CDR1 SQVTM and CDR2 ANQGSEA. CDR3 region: CSGGQGGSEKLFF. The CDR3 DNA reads TGCAGCGGTGGACAGGGGGGTTCTGAAAAACTGTTTTTT.

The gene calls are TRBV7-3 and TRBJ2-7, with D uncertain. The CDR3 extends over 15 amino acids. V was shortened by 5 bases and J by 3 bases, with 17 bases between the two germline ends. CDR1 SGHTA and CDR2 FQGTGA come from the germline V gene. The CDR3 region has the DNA TGTGCCAGCAGCCCAGGCCCCCCAGGAAACTACGAGCAGTACTTC. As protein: CASSPGPPGNYEQYF. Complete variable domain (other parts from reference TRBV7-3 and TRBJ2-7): GAGVSQTPSNKVTEKGKYVELRCDPISGHTALYWYRQSLGQGPEFLIYFQGTGAADDSGLPNDRFFAVRPEGSVSTLKIQRTERGDSAVYLCASSPGPPGNYEQYFGPGTRLTVT.

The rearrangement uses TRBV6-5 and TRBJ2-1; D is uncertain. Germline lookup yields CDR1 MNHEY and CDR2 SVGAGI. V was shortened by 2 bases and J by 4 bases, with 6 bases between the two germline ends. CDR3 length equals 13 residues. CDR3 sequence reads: CASSYTDYNEQFF. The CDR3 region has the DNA TGTGCCAGCAGTTACACTGATTACAATGAGCAGTTCTTC.

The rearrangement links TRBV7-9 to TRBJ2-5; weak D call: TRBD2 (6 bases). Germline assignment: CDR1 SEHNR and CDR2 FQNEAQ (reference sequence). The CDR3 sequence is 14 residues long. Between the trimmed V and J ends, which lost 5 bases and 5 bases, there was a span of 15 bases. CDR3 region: CASSPRGVGETQYF. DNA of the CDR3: TGTGCCAGCAGCCCGCGGGGAGTGGGTGAGACCCAGTACTTC. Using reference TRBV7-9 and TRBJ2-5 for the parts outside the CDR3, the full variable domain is DTGVSQNPRHKITKRGQNVTFRCDPISEHNRLYWYRQTLGQGPEFLTYFQNEAQLEKSRLLSDRFSAERPKGSFSTLEIQRTEQGDSAMYLCASSPRGVGETQYFGPGTRLLVL.

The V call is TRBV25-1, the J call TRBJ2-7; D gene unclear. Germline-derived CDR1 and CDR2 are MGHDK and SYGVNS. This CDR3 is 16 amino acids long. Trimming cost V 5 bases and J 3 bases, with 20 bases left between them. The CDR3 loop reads CASSPPMATPNYEQYF. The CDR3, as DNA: TGTGCCAGCAGTCCCCCCATGGCCACCCCCAACTACGAGCAGTACTTC.

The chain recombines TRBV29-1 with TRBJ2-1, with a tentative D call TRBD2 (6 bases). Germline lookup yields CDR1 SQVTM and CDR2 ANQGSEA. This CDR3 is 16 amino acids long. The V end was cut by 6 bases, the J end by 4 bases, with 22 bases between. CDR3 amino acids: CSVEGLATESYNEQFF. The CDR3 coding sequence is TGCAGCGTCGAGGGGCTAGCGACAGAGAGTTACAATGAGCAGTTCTTC.

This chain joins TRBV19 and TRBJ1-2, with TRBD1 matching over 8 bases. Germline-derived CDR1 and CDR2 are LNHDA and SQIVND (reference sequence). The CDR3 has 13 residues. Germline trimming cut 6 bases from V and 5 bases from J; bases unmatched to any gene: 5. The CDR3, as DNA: TGTGCCAGTAGGGTGGGACAGGATTATGGCTACACCTTC. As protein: CASRVGQDYGYTF. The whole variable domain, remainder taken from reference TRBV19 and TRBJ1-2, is DGGITQSPKYLFRKEGQNVTLSCEQNLNHDAMYWYRQDPGQGLRLIYYSQIVNDFQKGDIAEGYSVSREKKESFPLTVTSAQKNPTAFYLCASRVGQDYGYTFGSGTRLTVV.

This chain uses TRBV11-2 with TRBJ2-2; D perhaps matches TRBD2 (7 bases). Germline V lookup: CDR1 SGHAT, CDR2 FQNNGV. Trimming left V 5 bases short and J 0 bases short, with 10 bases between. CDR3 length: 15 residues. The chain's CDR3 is CASSIGGANTGELFF. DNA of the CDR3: TGTGCCAGCAGCATAGGGGGGGCGAACACCGGGGAGCTGTTTTTT.